These 14 T cell receptor beta chains share one sample of origin, sequenced in a study of T cells in Graves' hyperthyroidism and ophthalmopathy. Researchers amplified the TCR beta CDR3 regions from RNA transcripts. First-round RT-PCR of the TCR CDR3 relied on the HTBI primer set. A single record per CDR3 protein comes from TCRdb applying MiXCR to the multiplex PCR reads. The repertoire holds some 440,000 distinct CDR3 sequences, with about 15% as singletons. The specimen was blood. Source of these receptors: a woman between 18 and 29 years old with Graves' hyperthyroidism.

This clonotype was counted a few times. The chain links TRBV5-5 to TRBJ2-5, with 11 bases aligning to TRBD2. Germline trimming cut 8 bases from V and 3 bases from J; bases unmatched to any gene: 9. In germline, CDR1 is SGHKS, CDR2 YYEKEE (reference sequence). The CDR3 sequence is 15 residues long. The DNA of the CDR3 is TGTGCCAGTAGTAGGATAGCGGGAGGGAAAGAGACCCAGTACTTC. Amino acids: CASSRIAGGKETQYF.

This chain connects TRBV10-2 to TRBJ2-7; the D gene is possibly TRBD2 (6 bases). The CDR3 covers 13 residues. Per germline, CDR1 WSHSY and CDR2 SAAADI. V lost 6 bases to trimming and J lost 0 bases, with 9 bases between them. CDR3 protein: CASSPGLSYEQYF. The CDR3 DNA sequence: TGCGCCAGCAGCCCGGGACTCTCCTACGAGCAGTACTTC.

Ten or more counts support this clonotype. V usage is TRBV18 and J usage is TRBJ1-6; no definite D call. Germline V gene sequence: CDR1 KGHSH, CDR2 LQKENI. The CDR3 length is 12 residues. With 3 bases removed from V and 14 bases from J, the gap between germline ends came to 11 bases. The CDR3 region has the DNA TGTGCCAGCTCACCCTCCGGGTCTGCCCTCCACTTT. It translates to CASSPSGSALHF.

This clonotype was observed many times. This rearrangement joins TRBV20-1 to TRBJ2-7, with D uncertain. V was trimmed by 0 bases and J by 1 base, leaving 13 bases between them. Germline CDR1 is DFQATT and CDR2 is SNEGSKA (reference sequence). This CDR3 is built from 15 residues. CDR3 DNA: TGCAGTGCTAGAGATTCATGGCCGAAATCCTACGAGCAGTACTTC. Translation: CSARDSWPKSYEQYF.

This clonotype has ten or more counts. The CDR3 region is CASSLYGGGGGGDEQYF. The CDR3 DNA sequence: TGTGCCAGCAGTTTATACGGGGGCGGCGGGGGGGGCGACGAGCAGTACTTC. J is TRBJ2-7 and V is TRBV27, with 9 bases aligning to TRBD2. The CDR3 is 17 amino acids. Germline V CDR1 and CDR2: MNHEY, SMNVEV (reference sequence). The V segment lost 1 base and the J segment 5 bases; nucleotides outside the gene matches: 12.

The chain links TRBV13 to TRBJ2-3; perhaps TRBD2 as D (7 bases). CDR1 and CDR2 from the germline V gene are PRHDT and FYEKMQ (reference sequence). Trimming stripped 3 bases from V and 5 bases from J, with 15 bases between. This CDR3 contains 15 residues. The CDR3 region has the DNA TGTGCCAGCAGCTTGATATCCGGGGGGCAAGATACGCAGTATTTT. It codes for CASSLISGGQDTQYF.

This clonotype has at least ten counts. V and J are TRBV12-3 or TRBV12-4 and TRBJ1-5, with 8 bases lining up with TRBD1. V shed 6 bases, J shed 7 bases, and the junction held 8 bases outside the gene matches. CDR3 length: 14 residues. The CDR3 bases are TGTGCCAGCAGCGACACAGGGGGGGGCCAGCCCCAGCATTTT. This encodes CASSDTGGGQPQHF.

This clonotype was counted a few times. V usage is TRBV6-1 and J usage is TRBJ2-3, with D possibly TRBD2 on 7 matching bases. The CDR3 contains 17 residues. Trimming cost V 6 bases and J 4 bases, with 23 bases left between them. Germline assignment: CDR1 MNHNS and CDR2 SASEGT. CDR3 region: CASSSLMKGEGADTQYF. The DNA of the CDR3 is TGTGCCAGCAGCTCGCTTATGAAAGGGGAGGGGGCAGATACGCAGTATTTT.

Ten or more counts support this clonotype. V and J are TRBV7-8 and TRBJ1-2; perhaps TRBD1 as D (5 bases). Germline CDR1 reads SGHVS; CDR2 reads FQNEAQ. V was pared by 6 bases and J by 5 bases, with 13 bases between. This CDR3 is built from 13 residues. The CDR3 protein is CASSWGRKYGYTF. For the CDR3, the DNA is TGTGCCAGCAGTTGGGGCCGGAAGTATGGCTACACCTTC.

Only one count was recorded for this clonotype. Here the CDR3 DNA reads TGTGCCAGCAGCCGTTTCGAGCGGGGAGGGCGCAATGAGCAGTTCTTC. This sequence encodes CASSRFERGGRNEQFF. The chain has TRBV11-2 and TRBJ2-1; the match to TRBD2 covers 7 bases. Germline-derived CDR1 and CDR2 are SGHAT and FQNNGV. The CDR3 runs 16 residues. V gave up 5 bases and J gave up 6 bases; unmatched junction bases: 13.

This clonotype was seen more than once but under ten times. The chain uses TRBV19 and TRBJ1-6; 10 bases match TRBD1. Trimming removed 1 base from V and 8 bases from J; junction bases left unmatched: 5. Germline CDR1 and CDR2: LNHDA and SQIVND (reference sequence). This CDR3 contains 16 residues. CDR3: CASSIVRDRGDSPLHF. DNA for the CDR3: TGTGCCAGTAGTATAGTACGGGACAGGGGCGATTCACCCCTCCACTTT.

In this sample, this clonotype turned up many times. This chain connects TRBV12-3 or TRBV12-4 to TRBJ1-2, with 11 bases matching TRBD1. The CDR3 has 14 residues. Trimming cost V 6 bases and J 8 bases; bases outside gene matches: 8. CDR3 region: CASSRGQGAHGYTF. In nucleotides, the CDR3 is TGTGCCAGCAGCCGAGGACAGGGGGCTCACGGCTACACCTTC.

This clonotype has at least ten counts. This chain joins TRBV11-3 and TRBJ2-5; the match to TRBD2 covers 7 bases. CDR1 and CDR2 from the germline V gene are SGHNT and YENEEA. This CDR3 is built from 13 residues. After removal of 2 bases from V and 5 bases from J, the junction contained 2 bases not matched to a gene. The CDR3 reads CASSLRGSETQYF. CDR3 coding DNA: TGTGCCAGCAGCTTACGCGGGAGTGAGACCCAGTACTTC.

This clonotype appeared many times. The chain couples TRBV9 to TRBJ2-1; perhaps TRBD2 as D (6 bases). Germline V gives CDR1 SGDLS, CDR2 YYNGEE. The CDR3 totals 17 residues. Trimming removed 4 bases at V and 0 bases at J, with 17 bases between. The CDR3 sequence is CASSPGPSASSYNEQFF. The CDR3 bases are TGTGCCAGCAGCCCAGGACCTAGCGCTAGCTCCTACAATGAGCAGTTCTTC.